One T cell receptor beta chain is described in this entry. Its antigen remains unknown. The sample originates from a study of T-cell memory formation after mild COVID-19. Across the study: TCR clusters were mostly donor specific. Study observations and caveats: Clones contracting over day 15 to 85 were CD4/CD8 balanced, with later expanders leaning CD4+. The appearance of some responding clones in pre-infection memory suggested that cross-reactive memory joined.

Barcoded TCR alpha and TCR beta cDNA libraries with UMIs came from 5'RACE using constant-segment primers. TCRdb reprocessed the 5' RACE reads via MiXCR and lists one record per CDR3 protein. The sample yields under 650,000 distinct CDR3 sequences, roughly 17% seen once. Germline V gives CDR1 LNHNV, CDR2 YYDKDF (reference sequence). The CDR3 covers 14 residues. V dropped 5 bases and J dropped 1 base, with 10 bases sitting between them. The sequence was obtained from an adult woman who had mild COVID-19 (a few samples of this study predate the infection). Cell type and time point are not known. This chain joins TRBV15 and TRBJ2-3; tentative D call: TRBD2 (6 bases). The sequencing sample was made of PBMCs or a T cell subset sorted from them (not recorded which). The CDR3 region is CATSVGEGTDTQYF. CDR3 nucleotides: TGTGCCACCAGCGTGGGGGAGGGCACAGATACGCAGTATTTT.